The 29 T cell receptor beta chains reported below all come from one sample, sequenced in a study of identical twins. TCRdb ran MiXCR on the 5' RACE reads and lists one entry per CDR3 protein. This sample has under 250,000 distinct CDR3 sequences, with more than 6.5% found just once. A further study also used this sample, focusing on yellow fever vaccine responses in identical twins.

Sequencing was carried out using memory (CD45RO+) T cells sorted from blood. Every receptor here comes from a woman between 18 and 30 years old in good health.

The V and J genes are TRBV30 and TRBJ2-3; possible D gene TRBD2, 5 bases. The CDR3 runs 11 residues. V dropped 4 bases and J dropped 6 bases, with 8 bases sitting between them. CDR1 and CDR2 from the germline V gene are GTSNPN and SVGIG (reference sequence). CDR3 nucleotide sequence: TGTGCCTGGACCCCGGGGGATACGCAGTATTTT. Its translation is CAWTPGDTQYF.

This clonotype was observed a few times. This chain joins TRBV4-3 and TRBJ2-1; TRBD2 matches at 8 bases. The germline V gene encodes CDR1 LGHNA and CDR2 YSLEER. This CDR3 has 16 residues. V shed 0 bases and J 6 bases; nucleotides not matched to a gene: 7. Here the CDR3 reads CASSQDGTSGGNEQFF. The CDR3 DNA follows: TGCGCCAGCAGCCAAGATGGAACTAGCGGTGGCAATGAGCAGTTCTTC.

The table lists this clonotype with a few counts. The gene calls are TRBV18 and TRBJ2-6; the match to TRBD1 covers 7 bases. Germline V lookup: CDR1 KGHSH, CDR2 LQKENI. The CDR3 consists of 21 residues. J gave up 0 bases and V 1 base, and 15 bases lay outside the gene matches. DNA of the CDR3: TGTGCCAGCTCACCACTTCTACAGACAGGGACCCAAGGCTCTGGGGCCAACGTCCTGACTTTC. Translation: CASSPLLQTGTQGSGANVLTF. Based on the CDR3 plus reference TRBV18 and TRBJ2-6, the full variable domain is NAGVMQNPRHLVRRRGQEARLRCSPMKGHSHVYWYRQLPEEGLKFMVYLQKENIIDESGMPKERFSAEFPKEGPSILRIQQVVRGDSAAYFCASSPLLQTGTQGSGANVLTFGAGSRLTVL.

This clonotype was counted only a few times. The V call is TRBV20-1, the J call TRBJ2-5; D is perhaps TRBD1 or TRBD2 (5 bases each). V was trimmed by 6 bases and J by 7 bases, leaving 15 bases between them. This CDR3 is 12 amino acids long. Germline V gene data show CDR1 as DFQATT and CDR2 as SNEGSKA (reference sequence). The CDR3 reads CSATGTDLTQYF. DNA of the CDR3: TGCAGTGCCACCGGGACCGATCTGACCCAGTACTTC.

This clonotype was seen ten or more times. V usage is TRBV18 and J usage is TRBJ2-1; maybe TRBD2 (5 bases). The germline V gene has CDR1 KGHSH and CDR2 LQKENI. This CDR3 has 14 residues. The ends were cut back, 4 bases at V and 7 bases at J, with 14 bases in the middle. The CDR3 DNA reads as TGTGCCAGCTCACTTTGGACCCGAGGGAATGAGCAGTTCTTC. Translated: CASSLWTRGNEQFF.

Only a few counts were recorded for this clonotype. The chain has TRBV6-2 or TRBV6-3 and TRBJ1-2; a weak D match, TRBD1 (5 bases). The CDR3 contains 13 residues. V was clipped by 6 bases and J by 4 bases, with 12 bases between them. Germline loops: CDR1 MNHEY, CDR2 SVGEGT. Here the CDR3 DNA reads TGTGCCAGCAGCGACCCAGGGAGCTATGGCTACACCTTC. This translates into CASSDPGSYGYTF.

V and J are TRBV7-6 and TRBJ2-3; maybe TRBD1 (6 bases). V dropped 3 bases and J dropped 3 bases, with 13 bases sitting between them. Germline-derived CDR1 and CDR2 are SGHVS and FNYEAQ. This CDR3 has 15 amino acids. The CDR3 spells CASSLGTRLTDTQYF. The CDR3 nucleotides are TGTGCCAGCAGCTTGGGGACAAGGCTGACAGATACGCAGTATTTT.

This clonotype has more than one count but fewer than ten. The CDR3 nucleotides are TGTGCCAGCACCGTGACTAGCGGCTTACCTGAGCAGTTCTTC. It encodes CASTVTSGLPEQFF. The chain has TRBV12-3 or TRBV12-4 and TRBJ2-1, with 9 bases that match TRBD2. The CDR3 is made up of 14 amino acids. The trim removed 7 bases at V and 9 bases at J, leaving 10 bases unmatched.

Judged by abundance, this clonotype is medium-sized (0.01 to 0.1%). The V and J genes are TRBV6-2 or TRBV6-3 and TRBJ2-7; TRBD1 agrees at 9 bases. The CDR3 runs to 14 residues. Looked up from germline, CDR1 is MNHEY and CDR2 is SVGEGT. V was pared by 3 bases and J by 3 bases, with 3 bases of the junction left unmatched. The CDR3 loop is CASSYKTGGYEQYF. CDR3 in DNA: TGTGCCAGCAGTTATAAGACAGGGGGCTACGAGCAGTACTTC.

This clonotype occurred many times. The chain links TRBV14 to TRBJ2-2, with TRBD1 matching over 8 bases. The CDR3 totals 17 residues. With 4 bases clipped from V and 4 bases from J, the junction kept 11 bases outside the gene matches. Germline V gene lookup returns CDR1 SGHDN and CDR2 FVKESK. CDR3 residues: CASSPSARTGFTGELFF. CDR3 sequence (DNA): TGTGCCAGCAGCCCGAGTGCCCGGACAGGGTTCACCGGGGAGCTGTTTTTT.

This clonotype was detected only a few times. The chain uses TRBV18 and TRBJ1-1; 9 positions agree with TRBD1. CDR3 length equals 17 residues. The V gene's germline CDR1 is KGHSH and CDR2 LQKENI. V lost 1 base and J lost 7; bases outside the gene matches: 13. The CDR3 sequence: CASSPQRTGAYEGEAFF. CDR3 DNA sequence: TGTGCCAGCTCACCACAAAGGACAGGGGCATATGAAGGTGAAGCTTTCTTT.

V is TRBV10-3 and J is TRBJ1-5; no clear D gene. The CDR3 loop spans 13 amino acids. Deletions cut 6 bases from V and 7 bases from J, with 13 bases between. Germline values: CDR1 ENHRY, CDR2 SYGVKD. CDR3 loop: CAIRPEEGQPQHF. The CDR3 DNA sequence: TGTGCCATCAGACCCGAAGAAGGGCAGCCCCAGCATTTT.

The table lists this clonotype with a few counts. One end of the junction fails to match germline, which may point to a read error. CDR3 loop: CASSQEGVALSEVFF. The CDR3 DNA reads TGTGCCAGCAGCCAAGAAGGTGTGGCTTTGTCTGAAGTTTTCTTT. The chain uses TRBV3-1 and TRBJ1-1; D unclear. The germline V gene encodes CDR1 LGHDT and CDR2 YNNKEL (reference sequence). The CDR3 length is 15 residues.

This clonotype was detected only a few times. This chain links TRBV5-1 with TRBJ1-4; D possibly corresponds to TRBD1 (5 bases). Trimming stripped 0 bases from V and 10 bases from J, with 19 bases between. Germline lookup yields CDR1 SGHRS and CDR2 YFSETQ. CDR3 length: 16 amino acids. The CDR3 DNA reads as TGCGCCAGCAGCTTGGAAGACGGGGTTAAGGGGAGAAAACTGTTTTTT. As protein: CASSLEDGVKGRKLFF.

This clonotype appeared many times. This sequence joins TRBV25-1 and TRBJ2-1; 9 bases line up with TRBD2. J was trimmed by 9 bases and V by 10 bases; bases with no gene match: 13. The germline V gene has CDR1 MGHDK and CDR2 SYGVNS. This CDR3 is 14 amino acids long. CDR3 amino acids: CATGTSTEYGEQFF. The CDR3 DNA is TGTGCCACCGGGACTAGCACGGAGTACGGTGAGCAGTTCTTC.

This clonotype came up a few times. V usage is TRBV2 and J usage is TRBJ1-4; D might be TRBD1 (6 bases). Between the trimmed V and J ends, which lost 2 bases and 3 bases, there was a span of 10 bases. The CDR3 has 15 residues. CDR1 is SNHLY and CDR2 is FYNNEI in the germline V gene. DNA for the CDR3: TGTGCCAGCAGTGAACAGGGGAGGGCTAATGAAAAACTGTTTTTT. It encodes CASSEQGRANEKLFF.

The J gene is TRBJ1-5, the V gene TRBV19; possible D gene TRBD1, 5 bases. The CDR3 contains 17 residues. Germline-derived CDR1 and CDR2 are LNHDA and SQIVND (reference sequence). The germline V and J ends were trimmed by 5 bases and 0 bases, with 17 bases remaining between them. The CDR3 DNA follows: TGTGCCAGTAGTTTCCCGCGGCGGGGGAATAGCAATCAGCCCCAGCATTTT. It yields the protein CASSFPRRGNSNQPQHF.

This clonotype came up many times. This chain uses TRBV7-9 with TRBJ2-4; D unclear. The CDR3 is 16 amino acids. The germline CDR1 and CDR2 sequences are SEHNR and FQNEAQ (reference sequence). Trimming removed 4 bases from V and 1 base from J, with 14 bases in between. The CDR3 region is CASSSRLSGAKNIQYF. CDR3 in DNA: TGTGCCAGCAGCTCGCGACTGTCTGGGGCCAAAAACATTCAGTACTTC.

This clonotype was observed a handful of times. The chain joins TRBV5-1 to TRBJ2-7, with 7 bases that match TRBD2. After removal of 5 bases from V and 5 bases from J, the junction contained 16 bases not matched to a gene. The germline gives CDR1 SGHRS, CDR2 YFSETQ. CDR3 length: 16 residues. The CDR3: CASSKGASGPRDEQYF. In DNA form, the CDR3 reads TGCGCCAGCAGTAAAGGGGCTAGCGGCCCTCGGGACGAGCAGTACTTC.

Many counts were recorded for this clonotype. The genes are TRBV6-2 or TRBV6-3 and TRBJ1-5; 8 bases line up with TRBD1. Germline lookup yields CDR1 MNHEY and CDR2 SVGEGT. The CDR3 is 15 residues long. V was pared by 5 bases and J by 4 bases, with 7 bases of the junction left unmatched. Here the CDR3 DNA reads TGTGCCAGCAGTCCTTCGACAGGGGATAATCAGCCCCAGCATTTT. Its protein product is CASSPSTGDNQPQHF.

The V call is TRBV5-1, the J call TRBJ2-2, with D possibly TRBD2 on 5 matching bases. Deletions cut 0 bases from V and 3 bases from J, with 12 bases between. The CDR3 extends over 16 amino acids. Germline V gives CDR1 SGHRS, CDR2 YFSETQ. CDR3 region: CASSLELIGDTGELFF. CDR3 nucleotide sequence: TGCGCCAGCAGCTTGGAGCTAATCGGGGACACCGGGGAGCTGTTTTTT.

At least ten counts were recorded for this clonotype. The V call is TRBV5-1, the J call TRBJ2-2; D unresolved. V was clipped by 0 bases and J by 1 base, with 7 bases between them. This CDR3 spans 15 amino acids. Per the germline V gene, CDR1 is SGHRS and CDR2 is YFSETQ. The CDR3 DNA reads TGCGCCAGCAGCTTGGGAGTGCAGAACACCGGGGAGCTGTTTTTT. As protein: CASSLGVQNTGELFF.

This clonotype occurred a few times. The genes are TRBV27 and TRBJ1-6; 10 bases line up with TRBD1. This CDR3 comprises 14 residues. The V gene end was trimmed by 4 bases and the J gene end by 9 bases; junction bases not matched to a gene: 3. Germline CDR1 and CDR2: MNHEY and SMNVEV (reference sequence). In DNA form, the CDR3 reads TGTGCCAGCAGTTCTCGGGACAGGGGTTCACCCCTCCACTTT. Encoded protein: CASSSRDRGSPLHF.

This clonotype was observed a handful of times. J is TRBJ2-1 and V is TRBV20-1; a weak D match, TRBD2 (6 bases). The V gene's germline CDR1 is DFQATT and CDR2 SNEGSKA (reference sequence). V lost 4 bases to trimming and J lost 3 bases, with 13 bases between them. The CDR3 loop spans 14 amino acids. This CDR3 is CSATPGTYYNEQFF. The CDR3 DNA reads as TGCAGTGCTACCCCCGGGACTTACTACAATGAGCAGTTCTTC.

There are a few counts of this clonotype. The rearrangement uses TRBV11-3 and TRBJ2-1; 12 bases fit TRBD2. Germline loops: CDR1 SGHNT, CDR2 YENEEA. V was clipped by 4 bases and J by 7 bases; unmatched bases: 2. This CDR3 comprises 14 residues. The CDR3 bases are TGTGCCAGCAGCTACGGACTAGCGGGAAATGAGCAGTTCTTC. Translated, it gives CASSYGLAGNEQFF.

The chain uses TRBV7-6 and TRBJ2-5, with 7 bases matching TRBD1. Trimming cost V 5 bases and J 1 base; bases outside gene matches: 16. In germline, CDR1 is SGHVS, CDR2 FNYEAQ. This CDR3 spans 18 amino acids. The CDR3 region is CASSPQLPGQNTQETQYF. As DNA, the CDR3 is TGTGCCAGCAGCCCACAATTACCGGGACAGAATACCCAAGAGACCCAGTACTTC.

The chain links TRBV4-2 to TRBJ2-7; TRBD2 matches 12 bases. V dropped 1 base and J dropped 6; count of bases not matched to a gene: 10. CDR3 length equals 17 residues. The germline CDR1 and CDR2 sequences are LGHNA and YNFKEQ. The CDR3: CASSQGGISTSGGEQYF. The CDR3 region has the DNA TGTGCCAGCAGCCAAGGGGGGATCTCGACTAGCGGGGGCGAGCAGTACTTC.

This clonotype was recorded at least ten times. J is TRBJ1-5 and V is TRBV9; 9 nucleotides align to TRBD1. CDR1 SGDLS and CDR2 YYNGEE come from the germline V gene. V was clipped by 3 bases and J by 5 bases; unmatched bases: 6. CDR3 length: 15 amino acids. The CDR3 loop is CASSAGQGSHQPQHF. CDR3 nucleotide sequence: TGTGCCAGCAGCGCGGGACAGGGTTCCCATCAGCCCCAGCATTTT.

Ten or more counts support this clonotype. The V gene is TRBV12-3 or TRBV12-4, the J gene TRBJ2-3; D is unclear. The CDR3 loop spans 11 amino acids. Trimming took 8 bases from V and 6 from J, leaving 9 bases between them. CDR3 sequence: CASGNGDTQYF. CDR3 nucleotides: TGTGCCAGCGGAAACGGGGATACGCAGTATTTT.